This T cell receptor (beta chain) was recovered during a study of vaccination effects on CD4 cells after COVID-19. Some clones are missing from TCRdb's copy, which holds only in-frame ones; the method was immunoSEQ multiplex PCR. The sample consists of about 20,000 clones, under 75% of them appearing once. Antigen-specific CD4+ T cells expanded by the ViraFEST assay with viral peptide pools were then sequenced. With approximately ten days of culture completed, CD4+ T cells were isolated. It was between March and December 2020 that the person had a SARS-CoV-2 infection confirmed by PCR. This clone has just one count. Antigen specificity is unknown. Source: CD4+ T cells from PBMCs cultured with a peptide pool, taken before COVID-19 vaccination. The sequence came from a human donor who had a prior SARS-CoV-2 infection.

CDR3 protein: CASGLIRGQTDQPQHF. The CDR3 nucleotides are TGTGCTAGTGGTTTAATCCGGGGACAGACGGATCAGCCCCAGCATTTT. The V and J genes are TRBV12-5 and TRBJ1-5; TRBD1 matches at 7 bases. The CDR3 is made up of 16 amino acids. V gave up 3 bases and J gave up 5 bases; unmatched junction bases: 10. Germline loops: CDR1 LGHNT, CDR2 FRNRAP.